These T cell receptor beta chains were read from a single sample in a study of TIL therapy for anti-PD-1-resistant metastatic lung cancer. Using immunoSEQ multiplex PCR, the repertoire was profiled, and TCRdb retains in-frame clones only, with some absent. In the table there are about 50,000 clones, less than 75% of which are singletons. Sequenced here: tumor tissue, sampled at baseline. These receptors were collected from a person between 30 and 79 years old with non-small cell lung cancer. CDR3s include the opening cysteine and the closing phenylalanine or tryptophan. The D gene is left open where the match is weak. Only some rows state a clone size, as once, few, many or a class for expanded clones.

clone_size,v_call,j_call,d_call,cdr3_nt,cdr3_aa
few,TRBV21-1,TRBJ2-5,.,TGTGCCAGACGATCGGGGTTAGCTTCCCAGTACTTC,CARRSGLASQYF
.,TRBV6-1,TRBJ1-4,.,TGTGCCAGCAGTGAAGATAGGGCATATGAAAAACTGTTTTTT,CASSEDRAYEKLFF
.,TRBV13,TRBJ1-6,.,TGTGCCAGCAGCTACCGGACGGAAGTTAATTCACCCCTCCACTTT,CASSYRTEVNSPLHF
few,TRBV9,TRBJ1-2,.,TGTGCCAGCAGCGAGGAAAAACGGGTCCCCGGGGACTATGGCTACACCTTC,CASSEEKRVPGDYGYTF
once,TRBV29-1,TRBJ2-3,TRBD2,TGCAGCGTTGAGGCGGGAGGGCCGAATACGCAGTATTTT,CSVEAGGPNTQYF
.,TRBV9,TRBJ2-1,TRBD2,TGTGCCAGCAGCCCCCCTAGCGGGATGAACTACAATGAGCAGTTCTTC,CASSPPSGMNYNEQFF
.,TRBV7-3,TRBJ2-3,TRBD2,TGTGCCAGCAGCTTCCTCCCGGGGGGGCCTATGGCAGATACGCAGTATTTT,CASSFLPGGPMADTQYF
.,TRBV4-1,TRBJ2-3,TRBD2,TGCGCCAGCAGCCCGGGACTAGCGGGGGGGCCAGATACGCAGTATTTT,CASSPGLAGGPDTQYF
.,TRBV19,TRBJ1-4,.,TGTGCCAGTAGACACACCCCGAAGGCCGAAAAACTGTTTTTT,CASRHTPKAEKLFF
.,TRBV7-8,TRBJ1-1,TRBD1,TGTGCCAGCACCGACAGGGCAAAGATGAACACTGAAGCTTTCTTT,CASTDRAKMNTEAFF
.,TRBV7-9,TRBJ1-2,TRBD1,TGTGCCAGCAGCCCGACGGACAGGGCAGCTAACTATGGCTACACCTTC,CASSPTDRAANYGYTF
.,TRBV5-1,TRBJ1-4,.,TGCGCCAGCAGAGCAGGGGTTGCAACTAATGAAAAACTGTTTTTT,CASRAGVATNEKLFF
.,TRBV9,TRBJ2-3,.,TGTGCCAGCAGCACCCCCCCGAGGGCGACGCAGTATTTT,CASSTPPRATQYF
.,TRBV28,TRBJ2-3,TRBD2,TGTGCCAGCAGCGTTCCGACTAGCGGGAGGGTCCCAGATACGCAGTATTTT,CASSVPTSGRVPDTQYF
.,TRBV5-4,TRBJ2-3,TRBD2,TGTGCCAGCAGCCCATTAGGTAGCGGGGTCTCAGATACGCAGTATTTT,CASSPLGSGVSDTQYF
.,TRBV6-1,TRBJ2-2,TRBD1,TGTGCCAGCAGTGAAACAGGACAGGGGACCGGGGAGCTGTTTTTT,CASSETGQGTGELFF